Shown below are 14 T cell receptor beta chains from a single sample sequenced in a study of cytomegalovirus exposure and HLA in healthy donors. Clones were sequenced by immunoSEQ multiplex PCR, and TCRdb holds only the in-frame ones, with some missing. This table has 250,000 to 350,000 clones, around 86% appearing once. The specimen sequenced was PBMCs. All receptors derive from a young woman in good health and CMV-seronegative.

CDR3 DNA: TGCAGCGTTGAAGATCCGAGGAAGGGAGAGGGCTACACCTTC. This translates into CSVEDPRKGEGYTF. The rearrangement uses TRBV29-1 and TRBJ1-2; D not certain. The germline V gene has CDR1 SQVTM and CDR2 ANQGSEA. This CDR3 is built from 14 residues. The V end was cut by 0 bases, the J end by 8 bases, with 16 bases between. The whole variable domain, filled in from reference TRBV29-1 and TRBJ1-2, reads SAVISQKPSRDICQRGTSLTIQCQVDSQVTMMFWYRQQPGQSLTLIATANQGSEATYESGFVIDKFPISRPNLTFSTLTVSNMSPEDSSIYLCSVEDPRKGEGYTFGSGTRLTVV.

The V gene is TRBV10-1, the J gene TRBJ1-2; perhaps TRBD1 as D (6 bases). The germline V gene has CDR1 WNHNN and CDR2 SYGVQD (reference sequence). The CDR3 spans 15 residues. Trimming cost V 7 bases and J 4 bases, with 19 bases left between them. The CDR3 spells CASTATTGFFYGYTF. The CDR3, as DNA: TGCGCCAGCACCGCAACAACAGGGTTTTTCTATGGCTACACCTTC.

The CDR3 nucleotides are TGTGCCAGCAGTTTATCGGGGGGGAAAGAGACCCAGTACTTC. Its protein is CASSLSGGKETQYF. This rearrangement joins TRBV27 to TRBJ2-5, with 7 bases identical to TRBD2. The CDR3 has 14 residues. The V gene's germline CDR1 is MNHEY and CDR2 SMNVEV (reference sequence). V lost 0 bases and J lost 3; bases outside the gene matches: 1.

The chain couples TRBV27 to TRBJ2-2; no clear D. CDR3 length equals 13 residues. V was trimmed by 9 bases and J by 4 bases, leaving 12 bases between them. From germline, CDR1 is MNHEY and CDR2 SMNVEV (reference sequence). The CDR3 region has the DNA TGTGCCAGTTTTGCGCGTGCCACCGGGGAGCTGTTTTTT. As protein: CASFARATGELFF.

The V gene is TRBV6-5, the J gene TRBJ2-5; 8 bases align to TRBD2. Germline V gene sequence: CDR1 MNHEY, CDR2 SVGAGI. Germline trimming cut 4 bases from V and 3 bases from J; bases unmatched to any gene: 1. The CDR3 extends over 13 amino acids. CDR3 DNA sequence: TGTGCCAGCAGTTGGACTAGCAAAGAGACCCAGTACTTC. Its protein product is CASSWTSKETQYF.

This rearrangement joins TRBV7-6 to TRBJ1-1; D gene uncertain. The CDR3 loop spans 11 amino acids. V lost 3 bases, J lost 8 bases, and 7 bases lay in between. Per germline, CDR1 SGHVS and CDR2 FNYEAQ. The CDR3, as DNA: TGTGCCAGCAGCTTCGGGGAAGAAGCTTTCTTT. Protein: CASSFGEEAFF. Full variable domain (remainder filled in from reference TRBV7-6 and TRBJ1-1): GAGVSQSPRYKVTKRGQDVALRCDPISGHVSLYWYRQALGQGPEFLTYFNYEAQQDKSGLPNDRFSAERPEGSISTLTIQRTEQRDSAMYRCASSFGEEAFFGQGTRLTVV.

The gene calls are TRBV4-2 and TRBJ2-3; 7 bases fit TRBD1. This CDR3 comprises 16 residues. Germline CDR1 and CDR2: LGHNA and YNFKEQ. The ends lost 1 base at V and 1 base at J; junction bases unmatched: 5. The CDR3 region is CASSQAPGQGTDTQYF. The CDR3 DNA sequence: TGTGCCAGCAGCCAAGCGCCCGGACAGGGCACAGATACGCAGTATTTT.

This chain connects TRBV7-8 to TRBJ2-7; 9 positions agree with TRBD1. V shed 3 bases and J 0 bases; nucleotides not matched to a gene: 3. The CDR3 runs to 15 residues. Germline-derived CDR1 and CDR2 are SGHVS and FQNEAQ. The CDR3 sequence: CASSLGQGSSYEQYF. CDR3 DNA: TGTGCCAGCAGCTTGGGACAGGGATCCTCCTACGAGCAGTACTTC.

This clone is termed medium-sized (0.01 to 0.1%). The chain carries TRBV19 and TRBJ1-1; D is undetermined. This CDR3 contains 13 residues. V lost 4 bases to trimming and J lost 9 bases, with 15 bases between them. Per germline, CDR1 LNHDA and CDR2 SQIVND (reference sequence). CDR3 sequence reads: CASSTSGVAQAFF. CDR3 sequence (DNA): TGTGCCAGTAGTACCTCCGGGGTTGCACAAGCTTTCTTT.

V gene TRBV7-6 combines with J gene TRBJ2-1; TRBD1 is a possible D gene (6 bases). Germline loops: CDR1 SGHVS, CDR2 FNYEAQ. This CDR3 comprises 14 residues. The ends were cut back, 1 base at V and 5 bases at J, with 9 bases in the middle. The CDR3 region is CASSLDRTDNEQFF. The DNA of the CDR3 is TGTGCCAGCAGCTTAGACAGGACAGACAATGAGCAGTTCTTC. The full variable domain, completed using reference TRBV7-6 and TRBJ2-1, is GAGVSQSPRYKVTKRGQDVALRCDPISGHVSLYWYRQALGQGPEFLTYFNYEAQQDKSGLPNDRFSAERPEGSISTLTIQRTEQRDSAMYRCASSLDRTDNEQFFGPGTRLTVL.

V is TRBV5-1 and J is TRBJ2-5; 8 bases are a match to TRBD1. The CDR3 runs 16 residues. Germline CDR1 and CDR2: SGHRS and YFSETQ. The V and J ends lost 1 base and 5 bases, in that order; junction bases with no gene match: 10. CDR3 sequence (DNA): TGCGCCAGCAGCTTGAACGGACAGGGCGTGGGGGAGACCCAGTACTTC. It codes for CASSLNGQGVGETQYF.

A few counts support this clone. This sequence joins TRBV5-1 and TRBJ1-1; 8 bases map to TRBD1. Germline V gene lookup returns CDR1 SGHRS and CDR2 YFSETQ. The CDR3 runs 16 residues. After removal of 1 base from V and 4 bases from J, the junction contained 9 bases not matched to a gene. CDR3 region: CASSLTGQGGGTEAFF. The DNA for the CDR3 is TGCGCCAGCAGCTTGACCGGACAGGGAGGGGGCACTGAAGCTTTCTTT.

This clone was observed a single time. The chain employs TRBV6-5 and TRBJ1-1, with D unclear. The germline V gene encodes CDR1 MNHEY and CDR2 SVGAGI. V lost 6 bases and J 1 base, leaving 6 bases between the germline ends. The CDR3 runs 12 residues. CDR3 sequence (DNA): TGTGCCAGCAGACTCGGGAACACTGAAGCTTTCTTT. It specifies CASRLGNTEAFF.

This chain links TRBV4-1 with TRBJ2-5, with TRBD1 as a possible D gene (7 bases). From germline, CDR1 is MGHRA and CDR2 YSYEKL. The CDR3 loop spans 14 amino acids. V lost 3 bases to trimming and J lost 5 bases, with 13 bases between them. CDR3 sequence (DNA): TGCGCCAGCAGCCAGGGGGCAGGGGGGGAGACCCAGTACTTC. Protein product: CASSQGAGGETQYF.